The T cell receptor (beta chain) described here comes from a study of blood T cell repertoires in COVID-19 (dated by TCRdb to 2020 to 2021). As for the study more broadly: Samples from collaborators originated in the United States, Italy and Spain and spanned both the acute and convalescent phases of COVID-19. Where available, HLA class I and class II types were obtained from metadata supplied by the sample provider rather than from assay-based typing. Subjects who had been exposed to COVID-19, were actively infected with it, or had recovered from it provided the deeply sampled blood TCRbeta repertoires that made up the dataset. The repertoires were made available in a free public database intended to serve as a resource for research on the immune response to SARS-CoV-2. The samples were drawn from two sources: the first 160 participants of the ongoing ImmuneRACE study, and 1,254 subjects contributed by 6 global collaborators. Nearly every sample came with metadata listing a de-identified subject ID, COVID-19 status, age in years and sex. The material from the prospective study consisted of cDNA or gDNA derived from T cells, B-cell-depleted T cells, or PBMCs.

TCRbeta CDR3 regions were amplified from genomic DNA by means of the immunoSEQ Assay, a bias-controlled multiplex PCR. The authors processed their data as follows. Within the assay, amplification of reference gene primers was used to estimate how many nucleated cells each sample contained. To quantify the absolute abundance of each unique TCRbeta CDR3 rearrangement, sequence reads were collapsed and filtered. Productive Simpson clonality was computed per sample as the square root of Simpson's diversity index over productive rearrangements. This is the immuneACCESS table as TCRdb keeps it, with only in-frame sequences that have V and J called. A part of the clones is gone; compared with another copy, unresolved V genes explain less than half, and the rest is unexplained. V and J calls and clone size are as listed in that table; D and trimming were resolved from the DNA. Counted in this sample were 200,000 to 300,000 clones; about nine tenths of them appeared once. Approximately 4% of the sample belongs to the ten largest clones.

Regarding this clone: Its antigen has not been determined. Base qualities are missing; no much larger clone stands one base away.

A second Seattle source provided samples from volunteer blood donors who had recovered from COVID-19. Each collaborating institution followed its own protocols to collect whole blood in K2EDTA tubes. Collaborator samples were shipped for TCRbeta analysis as frozen whole blood, isolated PBMCs, or DNA extracted from either sample type. Broad study findings and their caveats: The quantity of clinical and demographic metadata differed by source and by participant and was supplied without curation.

The junction shows trimming of 4 bases on V and 0 bases on J, plus 7 bases between the germline ends. The CDR3 measures 13 amino acids from cysteine to phenylalanine. Of all the DNA, just the CDR3 is kept, 39 bases in frame from base 1. The germline V gene yields KGHSH for CDR1 and LQKENI for CDR2. The rearranged chain carries TRBV18 and TRBJ2-7; the D gene is possibly TRBD1, with 5 bases matching. The sequenced material came from peripheral blood. This clonotype was sampled from a man in his 60s who had recovered from COVID-19. At the DNA level, the sequence is TGTGCCAGCTCACAAGACAGCTCCTACGAGCAGTACTTC. Its coded protein is CASSQDSSYEQYF.